This entry lists 9 T cell receptor beta chains sequenced from one sample in a study of shared clonotypes between healthy human individuals. Sequencing used immunoSEQ multiplex PCR; TCRdb keeps in-frame clones, though not all of them. The data show a few hundred thousand clones, about 74% seen once. Sequencing used memory CD4+ T cells sorted from blood. Subset here: CD45RA-negative fraction. These receptors came from a man younger than 40 in good health.

This chain uses TRBV10-2 with TRBJ2-7; TRBD2 agrees at 9 bases. The CDR3 has 16 residues. Trimming removed 4 bases from V and 4 bases from J; junction bases left unmatched: 11. Germline V gene data show CDR1 as WSHSY and CDR2 as SAAADI. The CDR3 bases are TGCGCCAGCAGTGGGAGTGGGACTAGCCGGGCTTACGAGCAGTACTTC. This sequence encodes CASSGSGTSRAYEQYF.

This clone was observed a handful of times. V and J are TRBV27 and TRBJ2-5; tentatively, D is TRBD1 (6 bases). Germline lookup yields CDR1 MNHEY and CDR2 SMNVEV (reference sequence). Trimming removed 0 bases from V and 5 bases from J, with 16 bases in between. This CDR3 is built from 16 residues. As DNA, the CDR3 is TGTGCCAGCAGTTTATCTCCGACAGGTCGCAGGGAGACCCAGTACTTC. Protein product: CASSLSPTGRRETQYF.

The chain recombines TRBV5-1 with TRBJ2-3; tentative D call: TRBD2 (5 bases). The CDR3 length is 16 residues. V lost 7 bases and J lost 0, with 18 bases in between. The germline V gene has CDR1 SGHRS and CDR2 YFSETQ. The CDR3 loop is CASRGRGRGSTDTQYF. The DNA for the CDR3 is TGCGCCAGCCGTGGGAGAGGACGCGGTAGCACAGATACGCAGTATTTT.

This clone was observed a few times. The V gene is TRBV5-1, the J gene TRBJ1-1; D remains ambiguous. CDR1 and CDR2 from the germline V gene are SGHRS and YFSETQ. The CDR3 extends over 14 amino acids. With 0 bases removed from V and 2 bases from J, the gap between germline ends came to 8 bases. CDR3 in DNA: TGCGCCAGCAGCTTGGAGCCAGCAAACACTGAAGCTTTCTTT. Its translation is CASSLEPANTEAFF.

This sequence joins TRBV27 and TRBJ2-1; D remains ambiguous. There are 17 residues in the CDR3. V shed 6 bases and J shed 0 bases, with 18 bases lying between them. Germline V gene sequence: CDR1 MNHEY, CDR2 SMNVEV (reference sequence). The CDR3 sequence: CASSPRRGSRSYNEQFF. In nucleotides, the CDR3 is TGTGCCAGCAGCCCCAGGCGCGGTTCCCGCTCCTACAATGAGCAGTTCTTC.

This clone was observed a handful of times. The CDR3 loop reads CASSVGGQSNYGYTF. For the CDR3, the DNA is TGTGCCAGCAGCGTAGGGGGACAGTCTAACTATGGCTACACCTTC. This chain uses TRBV9 with TRBJ1-2; TRBD1 aligns across 7 bases. J gave up 0 bases and V 0 bases, and 2 bases lay outside the gene matches. Germline loops: CDR1 SGDLS, CDR2 YYNGEE. The CDR3 covers 15 residues.

Turning to this clone: A far larger clone lies a single base away; this is likely a read error. The chain has TRBV7-7 and TRBJ2-5; 9 bases match TRBD2. The CDR3 covers 14 residues. With 1 base clipped from V and 3 bases from J, the junction kept 0 bases outside the gene matches. Germline lookup yields CDR1 SSHAT and CDR2 FNYEAQ (reference sequence). Written as DNA, the CDR3 is TGTGCCAGCAGCTTAGGACTAGCGGAAGAGACCCAGTACTTC. Its translation: CASSLGLAEETQYF. Full variable domain (missing parts from reference TRBV7-7 and TRBJ2-5): GAGVSQSPRYKVTKRGQDVTLRCDPISSHATLYWYQQALGQGPEFLTYFNYEAQPDKSGLPSDRFSAERPEGSISTLTIQRTEQRDSAMYRCASSLGLAEETQYFGPGTRLLVL.

The chain carries TRBV2 and TRBJ2-1, with TRBD2 identical over 14 bases. Germline V gene data show CDR1 as SNHLY and CDR2 as FYNNEI. This CDR3 has 21 residues. J gave up 0 bases and V 6 bases, and 16 bases lay outside the gene matches. The CDR3, as DNA: TGTGCCAGCAGGTTACGAGCTGGACTAGCGGGAGGACTGAGCTCCTACAATGAGCAGTTCTTC. Translated: CASRLRAGLAGGLSSYNEQFF.

The chain recombines TRBV6-4 with TRBJ2-3; 9 positions agree with TRBD2. The CDR3 is made up of 15 amino acids. V shed 3 bases and J 2 bases; nucleotides not matched to a gene: 3. Germline V gives CDR1 MRHNA, CDR2 SNTAGT. The CDR3 spells CASSEGGRATDTQYF. In nucleotides, the CDR3 is TGTGCCAGCAGTGAGGGCGGGAGGGCCACAGATACGCAGTATTTT.